These 22 T cell receptor beta chains originate from one sample sequenced in a study of T cell repertoires in cytomegalovirus infection. TCRdb re-derived calls from the reads in MiXCR, one entry per CDR3 protein. This sample has approximately 750,000 distinct CDR3 sequences, with approximately 34% found just once. The material sequenced was PBMCs. The source of these receptors is a human donor in good health (CMV status not recorded). Some clones in this sample may be carry-over from other donors' samples.

This sequence joins TRBV15 and TRBJ2-2; TRBD1 is a possible D gene (6 bases). The CDR3 spans 15 residues. Germline-derived CDR1 and CDR2 are LNHNV and YYDKDF (reference sequence). V lost 0 bases, J lost 6 bases, and 11 bases lay in between. The CDR3 reads CATSRDGKGAGELFF. In nucleotides, the CDR3 is TGTGCCACCAGCAGAGATGGGAAGGGGGCCGGGGAGCTGTTTTTT.

This clonotype was detected many times. The gene calls are TRBV7-8 and TRBJ2-2, with D possibly being TRBD1 (5 bases). V was pared by 5 bases and J by 3 bases, with 10 bases between. The germline CDR1 and CDR2 sequences are SGHVS and FQNEAQ. CDR3 length equals 14 residues. Here the CDR3 reads CASSNDSYTGELFF. CDR3 sequence (DNA): TGTGCCAGCAGCAATGACAGTTACACCGGGGAGCTGTTTTTT.

The chain links TRBV28 to TRBJ2-7; D gene uncertain. The V end lost 4 bases, the J end lost 0 bases, and 13 bases lay between the germline ends. This CDR3 has 15 residues. Germline loops: CDR1 MDHEN, CDR2 SYDVKM. CDR3 in amino acids: CASSSLTDPSYEQYF. In nucleotides, the CDR3 is TGTGCCAGCAGTTCCCTCACGGACCCCTCCTACGAGCAGTACTTC.

This chain links TRBV6-1 with TRBJ1-6, with D perhaps TRBD1 (6 bases). This CDR3 is built from 15 residues. Trimming removed 6 bases from V and 4 bases from J, with 13 bases in between. From germline, CDR1 is MNHNS and CDR2 SASEGT. The CDR3 region is CASSDRGGYNSPLHF. CDR3 bases: TGTGCCAGCAGCGACCGAGGGGGATATAATTCACCCCTCCACTTT.

V and J are TRBV7-2 and TRBJ2-1; D is possibly TRBD2 (6 bases). The CDR3 totals 17 residues. V lost 2 bases, J lost 6 bases, and 20 bases lay in between. Per germline, CDR1 SGHTA and CDR2 FQGNSA. CDR3 DNA sequence: TGTGCCAGCAGCTTATCCGGGGGAGGAATTCTTCCCAATGAGCAGTTCTTC. Residues: CASSLSGGGILPNEQFF.

The chain couples TRBV19 to TRBJ1-5; D is uncertain. With 3 bases removed from V and 0 bases from J, the gap between germline ends came to 9 bases. The V gene's germline CDR1 is LNHDA and CDR2 SQIVND (reference sequence). The CDR3 is 15 residues long. The CDR3 DNA reads TGTGCCAGTAGTATGGTTGAGGATAGCAATCAGCCCCAGCATTTT. It codes for CASSMVEDSNQPQHF.

The chain carries TRBV30 and TRBJ1-1; TRBD1 might be the D (5 bases). V was cut by 3 bases and J by 0 bases, with 14 bases left in between. Germline V gene lookup returns CDR1 GTSNPN and CDR2 SVGIG (reference sequence). This CDR3 spans 15 amino acids. CDR3 protein: CAWRRAGNLNTEAFF. The CDR3 DNA reads TGTGCCTGGAGACGCGCAGGGAACTTGAACACTGAAGCTTTCTTT.

This clonotype was recorded a few times. This chain connects TRBV7-9 to TRBJ1-6; possibly TRBD1 for D (6 bases). The germline V gene has CDR1 SEHNR and CDR2 FQNEAQ (reference sequence). This CDR3 is built from 17 residues. Trimming took off 4 bases at V and 7 bases at J, with 20 bases between the two ends. The CDR3 loop reads CASSSLPGGGLNSPLHF. The CDR3 region has the DNA TGTGCCAGCAGCTCGCTCCCGGGGGGGGGGCTAAATTCACCCCTCCACTTT.

This clonotype has only a few counts. The chain is built from TRBV7-8 and TRBJ2-1; 11 bases are shared with TRBD2. This CDR3 has 14 residues. V lost 5 bases and J lost 8; bases outside the gene matches: 5. Germline V gene sequence: CDR1 SGHVS, CDR2 FQNEAQ. CDR3 residues: CASSTSGSSYEQFF. DNA of the CDR3: TGTGCCAGCAGCACTAGCGGGAGTTCGTATGAGCAGTTCTTC.

With regard to this clonotype: The CDR3 carries no conserved terminal phenylalanine or tryptophan, so it likely arises from a read error. This rearrangement joins TRBV28 to TRBJ2-3; D is unresolved. V lost 7 bases to trimming and J lost 4 bases, with 9 bases between them. Per the germline V gene, CDR1 is MDHEN and CDR2 is SYDVKM. The CDR3 sequence is 12 residues long. The CDR3, as DNA: TGTGCCAGCACCTCATCCCCAGATACGCAGTATTTG. Amino acids: CASTSSPDTQYL.

This clonotype was observed a handful of times. This chain connects TRBV20-1 to TRBJ2-7; possible D gene TRBD1, 7 bases. In germline, CDR1 is DFQATT, CDR2 SNEGSKA (reference sequence). V dropped 7 bases and J dropped 6 bases, with 19 bases sitting between them. The CDR3 totals 13 residues. The CDR3 protein is CSGPPQGGSEQYF. The DNA of the CDR3 is TGCAGTGGCCCACCCCAGGGGGGAAGCGAGCAGTACTTC.

This clonotype was counted at least ten times. This chain connects TRBV7-2 to TRBJ2-7; 8 bases line up with TRBD1. CDR1 is SGHTA and CDR2 is FQGNSA in the germline V gene. J was trimmed by 0 bases and V by 6 bases; bases with no gene match: 4. This CDR3 comprises 14 residues. The CDR3 sequence is CASRPGTGSYEQYF. The CDR3 DNA reads TGTGCCAGCAGGCCCGGGACAGGCTCCTACGAGCAGTACTTC.

As concerns this clonotype: No conserved phenylalanine or tryptophan ends this CDR3, so it is likely a read error. The J gene is TRBJ2-7, the V gene TRBV19; 9 positions match TRBD1. The CDR3 runs 13 residues. Germline V gives CDR1 LNHDA, CDR2 SQIVND (reference sequence). V shed 5 bases, J shed 4 bases, and the junction held 3 bases outside the gene matches. The DNA for the CDR3 is TGTGCCAGTAGTTGGACAGGGGCATACGAGCAGTACTCC. This encodes CASSWTGAYEQYS.

This clonotype was seen ten or more times. The chain uses TRBV28 and TRBJ1-1; a possible D gene is TRBD1 (5 bases). The CDR3 is 15 amino acids. The V end was cut by 4 bases, the J end by 4 bases, with 16 bases between. Germline lookup yields CDR1 MDHEN and CDR2 SYDVKM. The chain's CDR3 is CASSSPRGESTEAFF. As DNA, the CDR3 is TGTGCCAGCAGTTCTCCCAGAGGGGAGAGCACTGAAGCTTTCTTT.

The chain uses TRBV4-1 and TRBJ1-1; D gene uncertain. There are 16 residues in the CDR3. From germline, CDR1 is MGHRA and CDR2 YSYEKL. Trimming shortened V by 0 bases and J by 0 bases, and 11 bases separated the two germline ends. The DNA for the CDR3 is TGCGCCAGCAGCCAAGAATGGCCGGGGATGAACACTGAAGCTTTCTTT. Amino acids: CASSQEWPGMNTEAFF.

Concerning this clonotype itself: Its ends do not fully match the called genes, so a read error is possible. V usage is TRBV6-8 and J usage is TRBJ2-7; TRBD1 agrees at 7 bases. Germline V lookup: CDR1 MNHGY, CDR2 SAAAGT. The length of the CDR3 is 14 residues. The CDR3 is CAGSYTGQLYEQYF. CDR3 nucleotides: TGTGCCGGCAGTTATACGGGACAGCTCTACGAGCAGTACTTC.

The chain uses TRBV28 and TRBJ2-3; 7 bases line up with TRBD2. Germline loops: CDR1 MDHEN, CDR2 SYDVKM. Germline trimming cut 5 bases from V and 8 bases from J; bases unmatched to any gene: 13. This CDR3 contains 15 residues. The chain's CDR3 is CASSPLSSGVGTQYF. DNA for the CDR3: TGTGCCAGCAGTCCCCTGTCCAGCGGGGTCGGTACGCAGTATTTT.

The table lists this clonotype with a few counts. The rearrangement links TRBV27 to TRBJ1-5, with a weak D call TRBD1 (6 bases). This CDR3 has 17 residues. Germline V CDR1 and CDR2: MNHEY, SMNVEV (reference sequence). V was trimmed by 0 bases and J by 7 bases, leaving 19 bases between them. The CDR3 spells CASSLSRTSGARQPQHF. CDR3 DNA: TGTGCCAGCAGTTTATCTAGAACCTCAGGGGCTAGGCAGCCCCAGCATTTT.

In this sample, this clonotype turned up once. V gene TRBV28 combines with J gene TRBJ2-5, with D tentatively TRBD1 (5 bases). The V and J ends lost 2 bases and 11 bases respectively, with 24 bases between them. The CDR3 length is 16 residues. Germline-derived CDR1 and CDR2 are MDHEN and SYDVKM. DNA of the CDR3: TGTGCCAGCAGTTTAGGTTCCAGGGCCCGAACAGATACGCAGTACTTC. Residues: CASSLGSRARTDTQYF.

This chain uses TRBV2 with TRBJ2-3; tentative D call: TRBD2 (5 bases). V was clipped by 2 bases and J by 2 bases, with 14 bases between them. CDR3 size: 16 residues. CDR1 and CDR2 from the germline V gene are SNHLY and FYNNEI. DNA of the CDR3: TGTGCCAGCAGTGAACTGACCAGCGGACTCACAGATACGCAGTATTTT. It translates to CASSELTSGLTDTQYF.

The chain recombines TRBV19 with TRBJ1-5; unclear D gene. V was cut by 0 bases and J by 4 bases, with 10 bases left in between. The CDR3 extends over 15 amino acids. Germline V gene data show CDR1 as LNHDA and CDR2 as SQIVND (reference sequence). The CDR3 nucleotides are TGTGCCAGTAGTATAGACGGGGTCTCTAATCAGCCCCAGCATTTT. Translated: CASSIDGVSNQPQHF.

At least ten counts were recorded for this clonotype. The rearrangement links TRBV7-2 to TRBJ2-5; D is ambiguous. V lost 5 bases and J 7 bases, leaving 8 bases between the germline ends. CDR3 length: 11 residues. The germline V gene encodes CDR1 SGHTA and CDR2 FQGNSA. For the CDR3, the DNA is TGTGCCAGCAGCCCAGTCCCGACCCAGTACTTC. As protein: CASSPVPTQYF. Variable domain in full (rest from reference TRBV7-2 and TRBJ2-5): GAGVSQSPSNKVTEKGKDVELRCDPISGHTALYWYRQSLGQGLEFLIYFQGNSAPDKSGLPSDRFSAERTGGSVSTLTIQRTQQEDSAVYLCASSPVPTQYFGPGTRLLVL.